Shown below are 2 T cell receptor beta chains from a single sample sequenced in a study of T cell responses to AZD1222 COVID-19 vaccine. This table comes from immunoSEQ multiplex PCR, and its TCRdb copy is limited to in-frame clones, with some not included. Seen here are fewer than 50,000 clones, 60% to 85% observed once, and the top ten hold 3.5% to 5%. The sample was peripheral blood, taken on day 0 of AZD1222 vaccination. These receptors were obtained from an adult in good health.

The J gene is TRBJ2-7, the V gene TRBV28; a weak D match, TRBD1 (5 bases). Germline V gene sequence: CDR1 MDHEN, CDR2 SYDVKM. This CDR3 contains 18 residues. V lost 0 bases to trimming and J lost 1 base, with 19 bases between them. The CDR3 DNA reads TGTGCCAGCAGTTTATGGGGTGGTCAGGGTCTGAGATCCTACGAGCAGTACTTC. Its protein product is CASSLWGGQGLRSYEQYF.

The chain recombines TRBV5-6 with TRBJ2-1; 11 bases align to TRBD2. The CDR3 extends over 18 amino acids. The junction had 11 bases not matched to a gene; V was cut back by 3 bases and J by 3 bases. The V gene's germline CDR1 is SGHDT and CDR2 YYEEEE. As DNA, the CDR3 is TGTGCCAGCAGCTCGGAGGGGCTAGCGGGGGGCCTCTACAATGAGCAGTTCTTC. Its protein is CASSSEGLAGGLYNEQFF.